This T cell receptor beta chain was retrieved from a study of cytomegalovirus exposure and HLA in healthy donors. Here immunoSEQ multiplex PCR was the method, and the copy in TCRdb shows in-frame clones only, minus some. The data hold 100,000 to 150,000 clones, with approximately 89% observed a single time. Trimming left V 1 base short and J 4 bases short, with 13 bases between. CDR3 length: 15 amino acids. Germline loops: CDR1 SGHVS, CDR2 FQNEAQ. The donors were part of the validation cohort, which consisted of about 120 subjects and was separate from the first cohort of 666 subjects. The sample taken for sequencing was PBMCs. The chain uses TRBV7-8 and TRBJ1-2; D perhaps matches TRBD1 (6 bases). The clonotype comes from a woman aged 18-35 years in good health and CMV-seronegative. This CDR3 reads CASSLDGQPFYGYTF. Written as DNA, the CDR3 is TGTGCCAGCAGCTTAGACGGACAGCCCTTCTATGGCTACACCTTC.